The source of this T cell receptor (beta chain) is a study of T cell repertoires in cytomegalovirus infection (dated by TCRdb to the late 2010s). Concerning the study at large: Alongside well-studied HLA-B-restricted epitopes, the peptide stimulations were aimed at recently identified HLA-C-restricted CMV epitopes, whose presentation resists viral immunomodulation. Donor HLA type was relevant to the analysis, as public TCR beta signatures indicated carriage of CMV infection together with the matching HLA type.

A note on this clonotype: Its antigen is still unknown. Base qualities are not provided; no much larger clone lies one nucleotide away.

The CDR3 runs 16 amino acids, cysteine and phenylalanine included. Just CDR3 DNA is preserved here, 48 bases in frame from base 1. V and J are trimmed by 3 bases and 3 bases, and the gene matches miss 6 bases of the junction. Via the germline V gene, CDR1 is MDHEN and CDR2 SYDVKM. The study at large found these results: Cumulative frequency of public TCR beta family members discriminated carriers of CMV infection plus the relevant HLA type in this cohort and an independent roughly 340-donor cohort. In the ex vivo response, HLA-C-restricted CMV-specific TCR beta clonotypes were dominant, and in two of eight donors the single most frequent clonotype came from this HLA-C-restricted group.

The treatment or condition label corresponds to: in vitro stimulation with specific CMV peptide epitopes to enrich CMV-specific T cells. Reads for this sample came from an Illumina HiSeq 1500. TCRdb ran its own pipeline on the public reads, namely fastp trimming at Q25 and MiXCR clone calling, and kept in-frame beta chains. Each CDR3 protein appears once, grouped with its most common genes and DNA. The sample table shows 200,000 or so distinct CDR3 sequences, and less than 50% are seen once. Approximately 60% of the sample comes from the top ten. This material consisted of CD8+ T cells from cultured PBMCs, taken from culture after CMV antigen stimulation. The chain was built from TRBV28 and TRBJ2-2, with 8 middle bases fitting TRBD1. The clonotype originates from a human donor in good health (CMV status not recorded). Some clones in this sample may be carry-over from other donors' samples. The CDR3 amino acid sequence is: CASSFLQGAYTGELFF. DNA sequence: TGTGCCAGCAGTTTTCTGCAGGGGGCCTACACCGGGGAGCTGTTTTTT.